These 25 T cell receptor beta chains came from one sample sequenced in a study of blood T cells in healthy people across ages. With a J-beta primer mix and a sample-barcoded 5' primer, a second PCR ran about 7 to 12 cycles. Each CDR3 protein gets one entry after TCRdb re-called the 5' RACE reads with MiXCR. The table includes fewer than 2 million distinct CDR3 sequences, 30% to 40% detected once. What was sequenced was blood. The receptor set was obtained from a human donor in good health.

This clonotype has only one observation. The chain combines TRBV20-1 with TRBJ2-3; tentatively, D is TRBD2 (6 bases). This CDR3 contains 15 residues. Trimming removed 3 bases from V and 2 bases from J, with 15 bases in between. Germline CDR1 DFQATT, CDR2 SNEGSKA (reference sequence). CDR3 sequence (DNA): TGCAGTGCTAGTTCTTGGGGGGAGACCACAGATACGCAGTATTTT. The encoded protein is CSASSWGETTDTQYF.

The chain employs TRBV29-1 and TRBJ2-1, with 10 nucleotides matching TRBD2. V trimming: 7 bases; J trimming: 6 bases; junction bases outside the gene matches: 18. Germline CDR1 is SQVTM and CDR2 is ANQGSEA. This CDR3 has 17 amino acids. Here the CDR3 DNA reads TGCAGCGCATCAGAGCTCAAACTAGCGGGGCGACCCAATGAGCAGTTCTTC. Translation: CSASELKLAGRPNEQFF.

This chain links TRBV20-1 with TRBJ2-7; D is unresolved. V lost 0 bases and J lost 6, with 9 bases in between. CDR1 and CDR2 (germline): DFQATT, SNEGSKA (reference sequence). There are 12 residues in the CDR3. DNA for the CDR3: TGCAGTGCTAGAGAGCCCGACTTCGAGCAGTACTTC. The encoded protein is CSAREPDFEQYF.

CDR3: CASSLGVRRGTQYF. As DNA, the CDR3 is TGCGCCAGCAGCTTGGGGGTTCGTCGGGGTACGCAGTATTTT. The chain couples TRBV5-1 to TRBJ2-3; possible D gene TRBD2, 5 bases. The CDR3 is made up of 14 amino acids. V lost 0 bases and J lost 8, with 13 bases in between. Germline V CDR1 and CDR2: SGHRS, YFSETQ.

On this clonotype: At one of its ends the junction is not consistent with the germline gene, which may arise from a read error. This chain links TRBV3-1 with TRBJ2-7; D not certain. CDR3 size: 12 residues. CDR1 and CDR2 (germline): LGHDT, YNNKEL (reference sequence). CDR3 protein: CVSSQLSYEQYF. DNA of the CDR3: TGTGTCAGCAGCCAACTATCCTACGAGCAGTACTTC.

This clonotype showed up many times. The rearrangement joins TRBV6-1 to TRBJ1-5; D is perhaps TRBD1 (5 bases). V shed 0 bases and J shed 2 bases, with 8 bases lying between them. Germline CDR1 is MNHNS and CDR2 is SASEGT. The CDR3 is 15 residues long. CDR3 protein: CASSEAAGGNQPQHF. For the CDR3, the DNA is TGTGCCAGCAGTGAAGCGGCGGGGGGCAATCAGCCCCAGCATTTT.

This clonotype was detected only a few times. The rearrangement uses TRBV7-2 and TRBJ1-1, with TRBD1 identical over 8 bases. Germline values: CDR1 SGHTA, CDR2 FQGNSA. Trimming took 5 bases from V and 11 from J; bases not matched to a gene: 13. The CDR3 covers 14 residues. The CDR3 sequence is CASSLPTGEDGAFF. The DNA of the CDR3 is TGTGCCAGCAGCCTACCGACAGGGGAAGACGGCGCTTTCTTT.

This chain links TRBV25-1 with TRBJ1-2; the D is unclear. The germline V and J ends were trimmed by 3 bases and 4 bases, with 9 bases remaining between them. The CDR3 runs 13 residues. In germline, CDR1 is MGHDK, CDR2 SYGVNS. The CDR3 DNA sequence: TGTGCCAGCAGTGAGACAAGATTCTATGGCTACACCTTC. Its translation: CASSETRFYGYTF.

There are a few counts of this clonotype. The rearrangement links TRBV12-3 or TRBV12-4 to TRBJ1-2; no definite D call. The CDR3 totals 15 residues. V lost 5 bases to trimming and J lost 0 bases, with 13 bases between them. In DNA form, the CDR3 reads TGTGCCAGCAGTGATGGCCATTTAGCTAACTATGGCTACACCTTC. Its translation: CASSDGHLANYGYTF.

The J gene is TRBJ1-2, the V gene TRBV27; 7 positions match TRBD1. V shed 0 bases and J 2 bases; nucleotides not matched to a gene: 6. Germline assignment: CDR1 MNHEY and CDR2 SMNVEV (reference sequence). CDR3 length: 16 residues. The CDR3 DNA sequence: TGTGCCAGCAGTTTATCCTCTGAGACAGGGAACTATGGCTACACCTTC. Amino acids: CASSLSSETGNYGYTF.

This clonotype appeared a few times. The genes are TRBV5-1 and TRBJ2-3; D might be TRBD2 (6 bases). CDR1 and CDR2 from the germline V gene are SGHRS and YFSETQ. This CDR3 spans 17 amino acids. Trimming pared 3 bases from V and 0 bases from J, leaving 17 bases between. CDR3: CASSSGTVPPSTDTQYF. The DNA of the CDR3 is TGCGCCAGCAGCTCCGGGACTGTTCCTCCTAGCACAGATACGCAGTATTTT. The full variable domain, rest sourced from reference TRBV5-1 and TRBJ2-3, is KAGVTQTPRYLIKTRGQQVTLSCSPISGHRSVSWYQQTPGQGLQFLFEYFSETQRNKGNFPGRFSGRQFSNSRSEMNVSTLELGDSALYLCASSSGTVPPSTDTQYFGPGTRLTVL.

About this clonotype itself: A junction boundary mismatches the germline segment, possibly from a read error. The V and J genes are TRBV4-3 and TRBJ1-2; TRBD1 aligns across 8 bases. The CDR3 consists of 14 residues. Per germline, CDR1 LGHNA and CDR2 YSLEER. The chain's CDR3 is CANSQADRDGGYTF. CDR3 in DNA: TGCGCCAACAGCCAAGCGGACAGGGATGGTGGCTACACCTTC.

The chain has TRBV7-9 and TRBJ1-2; TRBD1 aligns across 8 bases. The length of the CDR3 is 16 residues. J gave up 0 bases and V 1 base, and 4 bases lay outside the gene matches. CDR1 SEHNR and CDR2 FQNEAQ come from the germline V gene (reference sequence). This CDR3 reads CASSLGGGQANYGYTF. The CDR3 coding sequence is TGTGCCAGCAGCTTAGGGGGGGGACAGGCTAACTATGGCTACACCTTC.

V usage is TRBV7-3 and J usage is TRBJ2-5; D may be TRBD1 or TRBD2 (5 bases each). The germline gives CDR1 SGHTA, CDR2 FQGTGA. CDR3 length equals 16 residues. V was pared by 1 base and J by 5 bases, with 17 bases between. CDR3 in amino acids: CASSLIGLGTSETQYF. CDR3 DNA: TGTGCCAGCAGCTTAATAGGTCTGGGGACCTCGGAGACCCAGTACTTC.

The V and J genes are TRBV11-1 and TRBJ1-4, with TRBD1 as a possible D gene (5 bases). This CDR3 spans 16 amino acids. Germline V lookup: CDR1 SGHAT, CDR2 FQDESV (reference sequence). Trimming removed 5 bases at V and 7 bases at J, with 20 bases between. This CDR3 is CASSVRARGGGEKLFF. CDR3 coding DNA: TGTGCCAGCAGCGTCCGGGCCCGAGGCGGGGGTGAAAAACTGTTTTTT.

The chain recombines TRBV13 with TRBJ2-7; D not resolved. The CDR3 totals 15 residues. Trimming cost V 0 bases and J 2 bases, with 11 bases left between them. In germline, CDR1 is PRHDT, CDR2 FYEKMQ (reference sequence). The CDR3 sequence: CASSLGSTPPYEQYF. The CDR3 region has the DNA TGTGCCAGCAGCTTAGGGTCAACCCCTCCCTACGAGCAGTACTTC.

The chain joins TRBV7-2 to TRBJ2-1; 8 nucleotides match TRBD2. The CDR3 consists of 17 residues. The ends lost 2 bases at V and 1 base at J; junction bases unmatched: 7. Germline V gene lookup returns CDR1 SGHTA and CDR2 FQGNSA. In nucleotides, the CDR3 is TGTGCCAGCAGCTTAAGGCGGGGGGTGACGTCCTACAATGAGCAGTTCTTC. As protein: CASSLRRGVTSYNEQFF.

The gene calls are TRBV6-2 or TRBV6-3 and TRBJ2-7, with TRBD1 matching 9 bases. J gave up 3 bases and V 0 bases, and 6 bases lay outside the gene matches. The germline gives CDR1 MNHEY, CDR2 SVGEGT. This CDR3 is built from 16 residues. CDR3 residues: CASSYSMGQGIYEQYF. The CDR3 DNA reads TGTGCCAGCAGTTACTCGATGGGACAGGGTATCTACGAGCAGTACTTC.

The chain links TRBV2 to TRBJ2-7; 12 bases line up with TRBD1. The CDR3 has 15 amino acids. The V and J ends lost 5 bases and 2 bases, in that order; junction bases with no gene match: 4. Germline CDR1 SNHLY, CDR2 FYNNEI. CDR3 nucleotides: TGTGCCAGCAGTCGGGACAGGGGGCGAACCTACGAGCAGTACTTC. Amino acids: CASSRDRGRTYEQYF. Filled out from reference TRBV2 and TRBJ2-7, the complete variable domain reads EPEVTQTPSHQVTQMGQEVILRCVPISNHLYFYWYRQILGQKVEFLVSFYNNEISEKSEIFDDQFSVERPDGSNFTLKIRSTKLEDSAMYFCASSRDRGRTYEQYFGPGTRLTVT.

On this clonotype: One junction end does not reproduce the germline sequence, and a read error may be involved. This chain joins TRBV7-2 and TRBJ2-5; D gene unclear. The CDR3 totals 13 residues. Germline V CDR1 and CDR2: SGHTA, FQGNSA. CDR3 nucleotide sequence: TGTGCCAGCAACTTAGAACTCCAAGAGACCCAGTACTTC. Its translation is CASNLELQETQYF.

This clonotype was seen more than once but under ten times. The chain uses TRBV7-2 and TRBJ1-1; D uncertain. The ends were cut back, 1 base at V and 4 bases at J, with 13 bases in the middle. The CDR3 length is 15 residues. CDR1 and CDR2 (germline): SGHTA, FQGNSA. The CDR3 spells CASSLDKGGTTEAFF. In DNA, the CDR3 is TGTGCCAGCAGCTTAGATAAGGGTGGAACCACTGAAGCTTTCTTT.

The chain has TRBV4-1 and TRBJ2-1; 8 bases map to TRBD2. The CDR3 runs to 17 residues. The V gene's germline CDR1 is MGHRA and CDR2 YSYEKL. The J segment lost 8 bases and the V segment lost 0 bases, leaving 12 bases of the junction unmatched. CDR3 region: CASSQDRVAGPPDEQFF. The CDR3 nucleotides are TGCGCCAGCAGCCAAGATCGAGTAGCGGGGCCTCCGGATGAGCAGTTCTTC.

The chain has TRBV12-3 or TRBV12-4 and TRBJ2-1, with D possibly matching TRBD2 (6 bases). Trimming took 6 bases from V and 8 from J, leaving 11 bases between them. This CDR3 comprises 12 residues. The CDR3 DNA reads TGTGCCAGCAGGGGGGGACCAGATGAGCAGTTCTTC. This codes for CASRGGPDEQFF.

The J gene is TRBJ2-1, the V gene TRBV4-2; no definite D call. Looked up from germline, CDR1 is LGHNA and CDR2 is YNFKEQ. The V end lost 0 bases, the J end lost 7 bases, and 22 bases lay between the germline ends. This CDR3 has 18 residues. The DNA for the CDR3 is TGTGCCAGCAGCCAAGATTCCATCCACCTTGAGCCCCCAAATGAGCAGTTCTTC. Translating gives CASSQDSIHLEPPNEQFF.

There are a few counts of this clonotype. The chain couples TRBV12-3 or TRBV12-4 to TRBJ2-1; weak D call: TRBD2 (5 bases). V was shortened by 7 bases and J by 5 bases, with 18 bases between the two germline ends. The CDR3 is 15 amino acids. CDR3 in DNA: TGTGCCAGCATGAAGCGGTGGGTAACCGACAATGAGCAGTTCTTC. Its protein is CASMKRWVTDNEQFF.